The rows below give T cell receptor beta chains drawn from one sample of a study of T cells in Graves' hyperthyroidism and ophthalmopathy. TCRdb independently ran MiXCR on the multiplex PCR reads; one entry per CDR3 protein. This table has fewer than 650,000 distinct CDR3 sequences, roughly 15% appearing once. Sequenced sample: blood. These receptors were obtained from a woman aged 40 to 50 with Graves' ophthalmopathy. The CDR3 runs from the conserved cysteine through the conserved F or W. A D gene is named only where the DNA matches it firmly. A clone size is listed for some rows: how often the clone was seen (once, few, many), or a class if it is expanded.

length: 14; size: many; J: TRBJ1-2; V: TRBV6-5; D: TRBD1; CDR3: CASSSPGQAVGYTF; DNA: TGTGCCAGCAGTTCACCGGGACAGGCGGTTGGCTACACCTTC
length: 14; size: many; J: TRBJ2-7; V: TRBV24-1; D: -; CDR3: CATSAGAAIYEQYF; DNA: TGTGCCACCAGTGCGGGGGCGGCTATCTACGAGCAGTACTTC
length: 15; size: many; J: TRBJ2-7; V: TRBV7-9; D: TRBD1; CDR3: CASSPSIGQGNEQYF; DNA: TGTGCCAGCAGTCCTAGTATAGGACAGGGGAACGAGCAGTACTTC
length: 17; size: -; J: TRBJ2-5; V: TRBV5-1; D: -; CDR3: CASSLEVGQRRQETQYF; DNA: TGCGCCAGCAGCTTGGAAGTGGGTCAGCGTCGGCAAGAGACCCAGTACTTC
length: 13; size: many; J: TRBJ2-1; V: TRBV7-8; D: TRBD1; CDR3: CASSPGTANEQFF; DNA: TGTGCCAGCAGCCCCGGGACAGCTAATGAGCAGTTCTTC
length: 19; size: few; J: TRBJ2-2; V: TRBV25-1; D: TRBD2; CDR3: CASSESGLAGGPAAGELFF; DNA: TGTGCCAGCAGTGAATCGGGACTAGCGGGAGGGCCAGCCGCCGGGGAGCTGTTTTTT
length: 14; size: many; J: TRBJ2-2; V: TRBV12-3/TRBV12-4; D: TRBD1; CDR3: CASVGQANTGELFF; DNA: TGTGCCAGCGTCGGACAGGCGAACACCGGGGAGCTGTTTTTT
length: 16; size: many; J: TRBJ2-6; V: TRBV29-1; D: -; CDR3: CSGRDTESSGANVLTF; DNA: TGCAGCGGGAGGGACACCGAAAGCTCTGGGGCCAACGTCCTGACTTTC
length: 15; size: many; J: TRBJ1-5; V: TRBV20-1; D: -; CDR3: CSARDPVAVNQPQHF; DNA: TGCAGTGCTAGAGACCCGGTAGCGGTCAATCAGCCCCAGCATTTT
length: 16; size: -; J: TRBJ2-7; V: TRBV18; D: TRBD1; CDR3: CASSALPTGTGLEQYF; DNA: TGTGCCAGCTCAGCCCTCCCGACCGGGACAGGGCTCGAGCAGTACTTC
length: 17; size: many; J: TRBJ2-5; V: TRBV27; D: TRBD2; CDR3: CASSLSDTAGGRETQYF; DNA: TGTGCCAGCAGTTTATCGGATACAGCGGGAGGGCGGGAGACCCAGTACTTC
length: 16; size: many; J: TRBJ1-1; V: TRBV25-1; D: -; CDR3: CASSEGLRGAGTEAFF; DNA: TGTGCCAGCAGTGAAGGGTTGAGGGGCGCGGGTACTGAAGCTTTCTTT
length: 14; size: many; J: TRBJ1-1; V: TRBV19; D: -; CDR3: CASSIGLLNTEAFF; DNA: TGTGCCAGTAGTATAGGTCTATTGAACACTGAAGCTTTCTTT
length: 16; size: many; J: TRBJ2-5; V: TRBV20-1; D: -; CDR3: CSARGLSGAAQETQYF; DNA: TGCAGTGCTAGAGGTCTATCTGGGGCGGCTCAAGAGACCCAGTACTTC
length: 13; size: few; J: TRBJ1-6; V: TRBV20-1; D: -; CDR3: CSAVGHLNSPLHF; DNA: TGCAGTGCTGTTGGACACCTAAATTCACCCCTCCACTTT
length: 15; size: few; J: TRBJ2-4; V: TRBV11-2; D: -; CDR3: CASSLEGLAKNIQYF; DNA: TGTGCCAGCAGCTTAGAAGGTCTAGCCAAAAACATTCAGTACTTC
length: 13; size: many; J: TRBJ2-4; V: TRBV20-1; D: TRBD1; CDR3: CSAPGQGANIQYF; DNA: TGCAGTGCTCCGGGACAGGGGGCTAACATTCAGTACTTC
length: 15; size: -; J: TRBJ1-5; V: TRBV19; D: -; CDR3: CASRTGTDSNQPQHF; DNA: TGTGCCAGTCGAACCGGGACGGATAGCAATCAGCCCCAGCATTTT
length: 16; size: few; J: TRBJ2-7; V: TRBV4-1; D: TRBD2; CDR3: CASSQDSLAVLNEQYF; DNA: TGCGCCAGCAGCCAAGATTCTCTAGCGGTCCTCAACGAGCAGTACTTC
length: 13; size: many; J: TRBJ2-1; V: TRBV12-3/TRBV12-4; D: -; CDR3: CASRPTSNNEQFF; DNA: TGTGCCAGCAGGCCCACTAGTAACAATGAGCAGTTCTTC
length: 12; size: many; J: TRBJ1-1; V: TRBV2; D: -; CDR3: CASNVVPTEAFF; DNA: TGTGCCAGCAACGTTGTTCCCACTGAAGCTTTCTTT
length: 14; size: -; J: TRBJ2-3; V: TRBV12-5; D: -; CDR3: CASGWPASTDTQYF; DNA: TGTGCTAGTGGTTGGCCCGCTAGCACAGATACGCAGTATTTT
length: 17; size: few; J: TRBJ1-2; V: TRBV3-1; D: -; CDR3: CASSPSGRATGLYGYTF; DNA: TGTGCCAGCAGCCCGAGCGGCCGCGCCACAGGGCTCTATGGCTACACCTTC
length: 16; size: few; J: TRBJ2-3; V: TRBV14; D: -; CDR3: CASSLTGTIITDTQYF; DNA: TGTGCCAGCAGTCTCACCGGGACAATTATCACAGATACGCAGTATTTT
length: 14; size: many; J: TRBJ1-5; V: TRBV12-3/TRBV12-4; D: TRBD1; CDR3: CASSSDRGKQPQHF; DNA: TGTGCCAGCAGTTCCGACAGGGGGAAGCAGCCCCAGCATTTT
length: 16; size: many; J: TRBJ2-5; V: TRBV27; D: TRBD2; CDR3: CASSPGTSGIQETQYF; DNA: TGTGCCAGCAGTCCGGGGACTAGCGGGATCCAAGAGACCCAGTACTTC